The 13 T cell receptor beta chains given below trace back to one sample, sequenced in a study of control samples from healthy donors and cancer patients. Here immunoSEQ multiplex PCR was the method, and the copy in TCRdb shows in-frame clones only, minus some. This table has 90,000 to 140,000 clones, about four fifths appearing once. What was sequenced was blood. The receptor source for this set is a woman aged 45 to 65 in good health.

The chain combines TRBV7-9 with TRBJ1-4, with D perhaps TRBD1 (5 bases). The CDR3 has 15 amino acids. The V gene's germline CDR1 is SEHNR and CDR2 FQNEAQ (reference sequence). V was trimmed by 1 base and J by 4 bases, leaving 10 bases between them. The CDR3, as DNA: TGTGCCAGCAGCTTAGGTGCAGGGATTAATGAAAAACTGTTTTTT. This encodes CASSLGAGINEKLFF. The full variable domain, with the rest looked up from reference TRBV7-9 and TRBJ1-4, is DTGVSQNPRHKITKRGQNVTFRCDPISEHNRLYWYRQTLGQGPEFLTYFQNEAQLEKSRLLSDRFSAERPKGSFSTLEIQRTEQGDSAMYLCASSLGAGINEKLFFGSGTQLSVL.

The chain combines TRBV5-1 with TRBJ1-1, with a weak D call TRBD1 (5 bases). Germline V gene data show CDR1 as SGHRS and CDR2 as YFSETQ. The CDR3 runs 12 residues. The ends were cut back, 4 bases at V and 11 bases at J, with 15 bases in the middle. CDR3 protein: CASSLSGESAFF. DNA for the CDR3: TGCGCCAGCAGCCTGTCGGGGGAATCGGCTTTCTTT.

The gene calls are TRBV6-6 and TRBJ2-5; TRBD1 is a possible D gene (5 bases). This CDR3 comprises 13 residues. Germline CDR1 and CDR2: MNHNY and SVGAGI (reference sequence). The V and J ends lost 4 bases and 3 bases respectively, with 9 bases between them. The CDR3 protein is CASSSQVEETQYF. CDR3 DNA sequence: TGTGCCAGCAGTTCACAGGTGGAAGAGACCCAGTACTTC.

The chain has TRBV30 and TRBJ1-1, with D uncertain. The CDR3 extends over 14 amino acids. The germline gives CDR1 GTSNPN, CDR2 SVGIG (reference sequence). V lost 0 bases, J lost 4 bases, and 12 bases lay in between. The DNA of the CDR3 is TGTGCCTGGAGTGTAAACCCTCAGGTCACTGAAGCTTTCTTT. Amino acids: CAWSVNPQVTEAFF.

The chain combines TRBV18 with TRBJ1-2; D not certain. Trimming cost V 0 bases and J 2 bases, with 7 bases left between them. Germline V CDR1 and CDR2: KGHSH, LQKENI. This CDR3 spans 14 amino acids. The CDR3, as DNA: TGTGCCAGCTCACCACCTACAGTGAACTATGGCTACACCTTC. Translated: CASSPPTVNYGYTF.

The chain is built from TRBV6-5 and TRBJ2-1; D unclear. Between the trimmed V and J ends, which lost 6 bases and 8 bases, there was a span of 20 bases. The CDR3 has 15 amino acids. CDR1 and CDR2 from the germline V gene are MNHEY and SVGAGI. DNA of the CDR3: TGTGCCAGCAGGATAAACGGGCTTGATGGGCATGAGCAGTTCTTC. It encodes CASRINGLDGHEQFF.

The chain combines TRBV19 with TRBJ2-4, with D hard to call. Trimming shortened V by 6 bases and J by 6 bases, and 18 bases separated the two germline ends. The CDR3 consists of 15 residues. Germline assignment: CDR1 LNHDA and CDR2 SQIVND (reference sequence). Here the CDR3 reads CASRESPGKGNIQYF. DNA of the CDR3: TGTGCCAGTAGAGAATCACCTGGGAAGGGAAACATTCAGTACTTC.

The chain combines TRBV11-3 with TRBJ2-1, with TRBD2 identical over 9 bases. Germline trimming cut 1 base from V and 8 bases from J; bases unmatched to any gene: 9. Germline CDR1 and CDR2: SGHNT and YENEEA. The CDR3 has 16 residues. The CDR3 loop is CASSLAAGLAAHEQFF. As DNA, the CDR3 is TGTGCCAGCAGCTTAGCTGCGGGACTAGCAGCGCATGAGCAGTTCTTC.

Only one count was recorded for this clone. This rearrangement joins TRBV19 to TRBJ1-5; no definite D call. The germline V gene has CDR1 LNHDA and CDR2 SQIVND (reference sequence). CDR3 length: 16 amino acids. V gave up 1 base and J gave up 0 bases, with 10 bases separating them. The CDR3, as DNA: TGTGCCAGTAGTATAGTGGGAGCCTATAGCAATCAGCCCCAGCATTTT. It specifies CASSIVGAYSNQPQHF.

The CDR3 spells CASSERAAPNEKLFF. The CDR3 nucleotides are TGTGCCAGCAGCGAACGTGCGGCACCTAATGAAAAACTGTTTTTT. V is TRBV11-2 and J is TRBJ1-4; D remains unclear. This CDR3 is 15 amino acids long. Germline V CDR1 and CDR2: SGHAT, FQNNGV. V was trimmed by 5 bases and J by 3 bases, leaving 13 bases between them.

The chain links TRBV7-6 to TRBJ2-1; 12 positions match TRBD2. Germline V lookup: CDR1 SGHVS, CDR2 FNYEAQ. This CDR3 region has 16 residues. Unmatched junction bases numbered 4, after V lost 7 bases and J lost 0 bases. The CDR3 protein is CASTTSGGFSYNEQFF. CDR3 bases: TGTGCCAGCACTACTAGCGGGGGGTTCTCCTACAATGAGCAGTTCTTC. The full variable domain, rest sourced from reference TRBV7-6 and TRBJ2-1, is GAGVSQSPRYKVTKRGQDVALRCDPISGHVSLYWYRQALGQGPEFLTYFNYEAQQDKSGLPNDRFSAERPEGSISTLTIQRTEQRDSAMYRCASTTSGGFSYNEQFFGPGTRLTVL.

This clone was observed once. CDR3 in amino acids: CASSAGTDNSPLHF. The CDR3 DNA reads as TGTGCCAGCAGCGCGGGGACAGATAATTCACCCCTCCACTTT. V and J are TRBV7-9 and TRBJ1-6; 7 bases are a match to TRBD1. This CDR3 spans 14 amino acids. V trimming: 5 bases; J trimming: 5 bases; junction bases outside the gene matches: 3. The germline gives CDR1 SEHNR, CDR2 FQNEAQ (reference sequence).

The CDR3 protein is CASSLDGGQPQHF. CDR3 DNA: TGTGCCAGCAGCTTAGATGGTGGTCAGCCCCAGCATTTT. The chain joins TRBV11-2 to TRBJ1-5, with D hard to call. Trimming took 0 bases from V and 6 from J, leaving 6 bases between them. The CDR3 loop spans 13 amino acids. Germline CDR1 and CDR2: SGHAT and FQNNGV.